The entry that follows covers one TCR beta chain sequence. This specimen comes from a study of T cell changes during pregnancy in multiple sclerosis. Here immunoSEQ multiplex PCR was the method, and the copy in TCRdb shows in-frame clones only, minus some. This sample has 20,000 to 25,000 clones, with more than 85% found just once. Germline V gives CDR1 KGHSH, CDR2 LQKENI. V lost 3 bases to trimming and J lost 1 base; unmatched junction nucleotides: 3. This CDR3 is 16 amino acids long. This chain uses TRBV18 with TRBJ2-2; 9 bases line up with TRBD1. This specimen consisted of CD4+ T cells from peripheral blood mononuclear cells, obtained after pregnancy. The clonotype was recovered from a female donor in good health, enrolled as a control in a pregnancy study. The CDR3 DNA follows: TGTGCCAGCTCACCCCCGACAGGGGGGAACACCGGGGAGCTGTTTTTT. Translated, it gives CASSPPTGGNTGELFF.